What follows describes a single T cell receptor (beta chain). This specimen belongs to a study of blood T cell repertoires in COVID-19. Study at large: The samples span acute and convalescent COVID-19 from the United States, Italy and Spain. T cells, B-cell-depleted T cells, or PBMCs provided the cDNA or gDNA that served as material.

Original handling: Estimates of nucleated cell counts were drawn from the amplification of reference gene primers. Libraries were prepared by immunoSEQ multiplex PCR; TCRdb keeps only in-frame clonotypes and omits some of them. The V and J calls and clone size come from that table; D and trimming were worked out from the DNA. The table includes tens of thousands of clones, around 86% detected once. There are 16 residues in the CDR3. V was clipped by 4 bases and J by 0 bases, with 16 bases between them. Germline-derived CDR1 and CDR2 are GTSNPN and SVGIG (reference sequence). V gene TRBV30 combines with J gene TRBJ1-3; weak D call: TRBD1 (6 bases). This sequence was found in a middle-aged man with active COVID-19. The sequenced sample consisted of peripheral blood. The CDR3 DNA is TGTGCCTGGACCTACCGGCGAGGGGGCTCTGGAAACACCATATATTTT. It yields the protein CAWTYRRGGSGNTIYF.